The 32 T cell receptor beta chains reported below all come from one sample, sequenced in a study of T cell responses to AZD1222 COVID-19 vaccine. Using immunoSEQ multiplex PCR, the repertoire was profiled, and TCRdb retains in-frame clones only, with some absent. The sample consists of 180,000 or so clones, around nine tenths of them appearing once. The material sequenced was peripheral blood, taken 28 days after the second AZD1222 dose. The source of these receptors is an adult who received the AZD1222 COVID-19 vaccine.

The V gene is TRBV6-2 or TRBV6-3, the J gene TRBJ2-1; the D is unclear. The V gene lost 5 bases and the J gene lost 0 bases, with 11 bases spanning the gap. The CDR3 spans 15 residues. Germline V gives CDR1 MNHEY, CDR2 SVGEGT. The CDR3 bases are TGTGCCAGCAGTGGCGGAAGGAGCTCCTACAATGAGCAGTTCTTC. Translated: CASSGGRSSYNEQFF.

The rearrangement links TRBV19 to TRBJ1-5; D is perhaps TRBD1 (5 bases). The CDR3 runs 16 residues. Looked up from germline, CDR1 is LNHDA and CDR2 is SQIVND (reference sequence). V lost 5 bases and J lost 0, with 14 bases in between. CDR3 nucleotide sequence: TGTGCCAGTAGTGCCTGGGACTTCTTTAGCAATCAGCCCCAGCATTTT. Translated: CASSAWDFFSNQPQHF.

The gene calls are TRBV6-5 and TRBJ1-2; D may be TRBD1 (5 bases). Trimming shortened V by 3 bases and J by 4 bases, and 6 bases separated the two germline ends. CDR1 and CDR2 (germline): MNHEY, SVGAGI. The CDR3 extends over 12 amino acids. CDR3 in amino acids: CASSYDSYGYTF. The CDR3 DNA follows: TGTGCCAGCAGTTATGACAGCTATGGCTACACCTTC.

The rearrangement uses TRBV4-3 and TRBJ2-1; D gene uncertain. V shed 0 bases and J shed 7 bases, with 13 bases lying between them. CDR1 LGHNA and CDR2 YSLEER come from the germline V gene. This CDR3 has 15 amino acids. DNA of the CDR3: TGCGCCAGCAGCCAAGATATCGGGCTAGGGAATGAGCAGTTCTTC. Protein product: CASSQDIGLGNEQFF.

The CDR3 is CATRGTANEKLFF. The CDR3 DNA reads TGTGCCACCCGGGGGACAGCTAATGAAAAACTGTTTTTT. V and J are TRBV27 and TRBJ1-4, with 7 bases identical to TRBD1. V was clipped by 10 bases and J by 3 bases; unmatched bases: 5. The CDR3 is made up of 13 amino acids. Germline assignment: CDR1 MNHEY and CDR2 SMNVEV (reference sequence).

V and J are TRBV7-2 and TRBJ1-3; D perhaps matches TRBD1 (5 bases). This CDR3 is 17 amino acids long. In germline, CDR1 is SGHTA, CDR2 FQGNSA. V was cut by 5 bases and J by 4 bases, with 21 bases left in between. CDR3 loop: CASSQNPGGARGNTIYF. The CDR3 DNA reads as TGTGCCAGCAGCCAGAACCCTGGGGGAGCGAGAGGAAACACCATATATTTT.

The chain couples TRBV25-1 to TRBJ2-5; 11 bases agree with TRBD2. J lost 2 bases, V lost 8 bases, and 7 bases had no gene match. CDR1 and CDR2 from the germline V gene are MGHDK and SYGVNS. The CDR3 loop spans 15 amino acids. The chain's CDR3 is CASRRGLAAQETQYF. CDR3 nucleotide sequence: TGTGCCAGCCGGCGGGGACTAGCGGCACAAGAGACCCAGTACTTC.

The chain is built from TRBV4-1 and TRBJ1-6; D is unclear. Trimming took 5 bases from V and 5 from J, leaving 13 bases between them. The germline CDR1 and CDR2 sequences are MGHRA and YSYEKL. The CDR3 extends over 15 amino acids. CDR3 in amino acids: CASSNDGQNNSPLHF. The CDR3 nucleotides read TGCGCCAGCAGCAATGACGGGCAGAATAATTCACCCCTCCACTTT.

The V gene is TRBV9, the J gene TRBJ2-2; D not certain. V lost 3 bases and J lost 6, with 6 bases in between. Germline CDR1 SGDLS, CDR2 YYNGEE. The CDR3 extends over 12 amino acids. The CDR3 bases are TGTGCCAGCAGCGGCGGATCCGGGGAGCTGTTTTTT. Translation: CASSGGSGELFF.

This chain joins TRBV6-5 and TRBJ1-2, with TRBD1 identical over 7 bases. The CDR3 runs to 14 residues. The junction had 4 bases not matched to a gene; V was cut back by 4 bases and J by 2 bases. CDR1 is MNHEY, CDR2 SVGAGI, per germline. CDR3: CASSSPDRNYGYTF. The CDR3 bases are TGTGCCAGCAGTTCCCCGGACAGGAACTATGGCTACACCTTC.

This clone is a singleton in its sample. The V call is TRBV24-1, the J call TRBJ2-5, with 8 bases that match TRBD2. Per germline, CDR1 KGHDR and CDR2 SFDVKD. The CDR3 has 14 residues. V lost 5 bases and J lost 4; bases outside the gene matches: 5. DNA of the CDR3: TGTGCCACCAGTGGGAGTAGCGGGATAGAGACCCAGTACTTC. It yields the protein CATSGSSGIETQYF.

The rearrangement joins TRBV7-2 to TRBJ2-7, with D maybe TRBD2 (6 bases). Trimming took off 6 bases at V and 2 bases at J, with 14 bases between the two ends. The CDR3 is 14 amino acids. The germline CDR1 and CDR2 sequences are SGHTA and FQGNSA. CDR3 loop: CASSKWDSAYEQYF. The CDR3 bases are TGTGCCAGCAGTAAGTGGGACTCCGCCTACGAGCAGTACTTC.

J is TRBJ1-2 and V is TRBV9; TRBD1 might be the D (5 bases). The CDR3 sequence is 18 residues long. The ends were cut back, 0 bases at V and 7 bases at J, with 25 bases in the middle. CDR1 and CDR2 (germline): SGDLS, YYNGEE. CDR3 amino acids: CASSVVTSSAGTPGGYTF. Here the CDR3 DNA reads TGTGCCAGCAGCGTAGTCACCTCCTCCGCGGGGACCCCCGGTGGCTACACCTTC.

The chain recombines TRBV10-3 with TRBJ2-1; TRBD1 matches 8 bases. J lost 0 bases, V lost 10 bases, and 11 bases had no gene match. CDR3 length equals 16 residues. The germline V gene encodes CDR1 ENHRY and CDR2 SYGVKD. CDR3 sequence reads: CATLPQGASSYNEQFF. CDR3 coding DNA: TGTGCCACCCTCCCGCAGGGGGCGTCCTCCTACAATGAGCAGTTCTTC.

This clone came up a few times. The J gene is TRBJ2-4, the V gene TRBV6-5; D unclear. Germline loops: CDR1 MNHEY, CDR2 SVGAGI. The CDR3 consists of 15 residues. Deletions cut 1 base from V and 0 bases from J, with 7 bases between. CDR3 nucleotides: TGTGCCAGCAGTTACTTGCCACTAGCCAAAAACATTCAGTACTTC. This gives the protein CASSYLPLAKNIQYF.

The CDR3 is CASSLVGGGNNEQFF. DNA for the CDR3: TGCGCCAGCAGCTTGGTGGGAGGGGGGAACAATGAGCAGTTCTTC. The rearrangement links TRBV5-1 to TRBJ2-1; possibly TRBD2 for D (7 bases). Deletions cut 0 bases from V and 5 bases from J, with 12 bases between. The CDR3 extends over 15 amino acids. Germline loops: CDR1 SGHRS, CDR2 YFSETQ.

The V and J genes are TRBV9 and TRBJ1-2, with TRBD1 identical over 7 bases. Trimming removed 3 bases from V and 8 bases from J; junction bases left unmatched: 7. This CDR3 is built from 13 residues. The germline gives CDR1 SGDLS, CDR2 YYNGEE. The CDR3 DNA follows: TGTGCCAGCAGCGCCGGGACAGAAAGGGGCTACACCTTC. It yields the protein CASSAGTERGYTF.

This clone has just a few counts. The J gene is TRBJ1-2, the V gene TRBV30, with D perhaps TRBD1 (5 bases). CDR3 length: 13 residues. Germline V CDR1 and CDR2: GTSNPN, SVGIG (reference sequence). Trimming stripped 3 bases from V and 2 bases from J, with 10 bases between. The CDR3 DNA is TGTGCCTGGAGAGCGGACACCAACTATGGCTACACCTTC. Its protein product is CAWRADTNYGYTF.

The chain joins TRBV30 to TRBJ2-2; D possibly corresponds to TRBD1 (5 bases). The CDR3 sequence is 13 residues long. Trimming left V 1 base short and J 6 bases short, with 9 bases between. Germline CDR1 and CDR2: GTSNPN and SVGIG (reference sequence). The CDR3 DNA reads as TGTGCCTGGAGTGCCCTGACAGCCGGGGAGCTGTTTTTT. Translation gives CAWSALTAGELFF.

V and J are TRBV7-6 and TRBJ2-5; TRBD1 matches 9 bases. Trimming removed 4 bases from V and 5 bases from J; junction bases left unmatched: 8. Germline V gene sequence: CDR1 SGHVS, CDR2 FNYEAQ. This CDR3 comprises 15 residues. The CDR3 region is CASSSTGTGLETQYF. In nucleotides, the CDR3 is TGTGCCAGCAGCTCCACCGGGACAGGGTTGGAGACCCAGTACTTC. Full variable domain (rest looked up from reference TRBV7-6 and TRBJ2-5): GAGVSQSPRYKVTKRGQDVALRCDPISGHVSLYWYRQALGQGPEFLTYFNYEAQQDKSGLPNDRFSAERPEGSISTLTIQRTEQRDSAMYRCASSSTGTGLETQYFGPGTRLLVL.

This chain uses TRBV19 with TRBJ2-7; 9 bases are shared with TRBD1. The CDR3 totals 12 residues. The germline CDR1 and CDR2 sequences are LNHDA and SQIVND (reference sequence). The trim removed 4 bases at V and 6 bases at J, leaving 1 base unmatched. CDR3 residues: CASSTQGAEQYF. CDR3 sequence (DNA): TGTGCCAGTAGTACACAGGGGGCCGAGCAGTACTTC.

V gene TRBV24-1 combines with J gene TRBJ2-7; TRBD1 or TRBD2 may be the D gene (5 bases each). Germline V gene data show CDR1 as KGHDR and CDR2 as SFDVKD. Deletions cut 5 bases from V and 3 bases from J, with 7 bases between. The CDR3 extends over 12 amino acids. CDR3: CATSGDLYEQYF. CDR3 sequence (DNA): TGTGCCACCAGTGGGGACCTCTACGAGCAGTACTTC.

The chain combines TRBV7-9 with TRBJ1-4; 9 bases line up with TRBD1. Losses at the gene ends were 5 bases for V and 5 bases for J; bases not matched to a gene: 9. Germline V gene lookup returns CDR1 SEHNR and CDR2 FQNEAQ (reference sequence). The CDR3 runs to 16 residues. The CDR3 loop reads CASSPGTGRLNEKLFF. CDR3 nucleotides: TGTGCCAGCAGCCCGGGGACAGGGAGGTTGAATGAAAAACTGTTTTTT.

The V call is TRBV28, the J call TRBJ1-1, with D maybe TRBD1 (5 bases). CDR3 length equals 12 residues. The V end lost 10 bases, the J end lost 1 base, and 10 bases lay between the germline ends. Germline-derived CDR1 and CDR2 are MDHEN and SYDVKM. The CDR3: CAIFDRNTEAFF. CDR3 bases: TGTGCCATATTTGACAGGAACACTGAAGCTTTCTTT.

CDR3 coding DNA: TGTGCCAGCTCCCCGGGGGGGGGACTGAACACTGAAGCTTTCTTT. It translates to CASSPGGGLNTEAFF. V usage is TRBV18 and J usage is TRBJ1-1, with a possible D match to TRBD1 (5 bases). Germline V lookup: CDR1 KGHSH, CDR2 LQKENI. V was pared by 6 bases and J by 0 bases, with 14 bases between. CDR3 size: 15 residues.

The chain recombines TRBV7-8 with TRBJ2-2, with D hard to call. The V gene's germline CDR1 is SGHVS and CDR2 FQNEAQ. The CDR3 has 18 residues. V was clipped by 2 bases and J by 4 bases, with 20 bases between them. The CDR3 reads CASSLIDGAQALTGELFF. CDR3 nucleotides: TGTGCCAGCAGCTTAATCGACGGAGCACAAGCCCTCACCGGGGAGCTGTTTTTT. Based on the CDR3 plus reference TRBV7-8 and TRBJ2-2, the full variable domain is GAGVSQSPRYKVAKRGQDVALRCDPISGHVSLFWYQQALGQGPEFLTYFQNEAQLDKSGLPSDRFFAERPEGSVSTLKIQRTQQEDSAVYLCASSLIDGAQALTGELFFGEGSRLTVL.

The chain carries TRBV7-9 and TRBJ2-1; D may be TRBD2 (6 bases). Per the germline V gene, CDR1 is SEHNR and CDR2 is FQNEAQ (reference sequence). The CDR3 totals 15 residues. Trimming left V 5 bases short and J 3 bases short, with 14 bases between. The CDR3 DNA is TGTGCCAGCAGCGCCACCGGGACTCACTACAATGAGCAGTTCTTC. Protein product: CASSATGTHYNEQFF. The variable domain in full, with the rest retrieved from reference TRBV7-9 and TRBJ2-1, is DTGVSQNPRHKITKRGQNVTFRCDPISEHNRLYWYRQTLGQGPEFLTYFQNEAQLEKSRLLSDRFSAERPKGSFSTLEIQRTEQGDSAMYLCASSATGTHYNEQFFGPGTRLTVL.

The gene calls are TRBV7-3 and TRBJ2-3; D unresolved. Germline V gene data show CDR1 as SGHTA and CDR2 as FQGTGA. V shed 5 bases and J shed 2 bases, with 8 bases lying between them. There are 13 residues in the CDR3. CDR3 in amino acids: CASSPGFTDTQYF. CDR3 bases: TGTGCCAGCAGCCCCGGGTTCACAGATACGCAGTATTTT.

This clone was observed a few times. The chain couples TRBV30 to TRBJ2-7; the D is unclear. V lost 0 bases and J lost 7, with 10 bases in between. Germline CDR1 reads GTSNPN; CDR2 reads SVGIG (reference sequence). CDR3 size: 12 residues. This CDR3 reads CAWSVSGWEQYF. CDR3 in DNA: TGTGCCTGGAGTGTAAGTGGATGGGAGCAGTACTTC.

This clone was observed a single time. The rearrangement links TRBV5-8 to TRBJ2-5; unclear D gene. The CDR3 totals 14 residues. The V and J ends lost 1 base and 0 bases respectively, with 7 bases between them. Germline CDR1 SGHTS, CDR2 YDEGEE. CDR3 region: CASSLWGYQETQYF. The DNA for the CDR3 is TGTGCCAGCAGCTTGTGGGGATACCAAGAGACCCAGTACTTC.

The chain employs TRBV7-6 and TRBJ2-1; 7 positions match TRBD2. The CDR3 has 15 residues. CDR1 and CDR2 (germline): SGHVS, FNYEAQ. Trimming cost V 5 bases and J 9 bases; bases outside gene matches: 13. The CDR3 DNA reads as TGTGCCAGCAGCGCAGGACTAGGTCTGCGGGGTGAGCAGTTCTTC. It is translated as CASSAGLGLRGEQFF.

J is TRBJ1-2 and V is TRBV4-1; D unresolved. Germline CDR1 reads MGHRA; CDR2 reads YSYEKL. There are 15 residues in the CDR3. V gave up 1 base and J gave up 2 bases, with 11 bases separating them. The CDR3 here is CASSQVGAENYGYTF. CDR3 bases: TGCGCCAGCAGCCAAGTTGGAGCGGAGAACTATGGCTACACCTTC.